The entry below describes one T cell receptor (beta chain). Reanalyzing the 5' RACE reads, TCRdb keeps one entry per CDR3 protein, without DNA. The listing contains about 160,000 distinct CDR3 sequences. The source of the sample is a study of T cells expressing NK-cell markers. About the research overall: It was from sorted CD3+CD56+NKG2C+, CD3+CD56+NKG2C- and CD3+CD56-NKG2C+ T cells that TCR beta repertoires came.

Material: blood T cells: a sorted CD56 or NKG2C T cell subset, CD4+ or CD8+ T cells, or bulk PBMC T cells (not recorded which). The clonotype was recovered from a woman between 18 and 69 years old in good health.

The CDR3 protein is CSVEGQGAIGYEQYF. The gene calls are TRBV29-1 and TRBJ2-7; TCRdb lists TRBD1, though no DNA is available to test this call. Germline loops: CDR1 SQVTM, CDR2 ANQGSEA. The CDR3 has 15 residues.